Following are 16 T cell receptor beta chains from one sample sequenced in a study of T cells in Graves' hyperthyroidism and ophthalmopathy. Regions amplified from RNA transcripts were the TCR beta CDR3 regions. An initial round of RT-PCR targeting the TCR CDR3 relied on the HTBI primer set. TCRdb fed the multiplex PCR reads into MiXCR, producing one record per CDR3 protein. In the table there are some 500,000 distinct CDR3 sequences, around 14% of which are singletons. Sequenced sample: blood. These receptors all stem from a woman between 18 and 29 years old with Graves' hyperthyroidism.

Points on this clonotype: Being one base from a much bigger clone, this may be a read error. This chain uses TRBV19 with TRBJ1-1, with 8 bases fitting TRBD1. The CDR3 runs to 13 residues. Germline CDR1 reads LNHDA; CDR2 reads SQIVND (reference sequence). The CDR3 coding sequence is TGTGCCAGTAGTCAGGGGGCGAGAACTGGAGCTTTCTTT. Translating it yields CASSQGARTGAFF.

This clonotype was detected many times. The rearrangement links TRBV5-6 to TRBJ1-5; D is possibly TRBD1 (6 bases). The germline V and J ends were trimmed by 2 bases and 1 base, with 10 bases remaining between them. This CDR3 comprises 15 residues. The V gene's germline CDR1 is SGHDT and CDR2 YYEEEE. The CDR3 protein is CASSLRGVSNQPQHF. The CDR3 DNA follows: TGTGCCAGCAGCTTAAGGGGGGTGAGCAATCAGCCCCAGCATTTT.

This clonotype was observed at least ten times. The chain recombines TRBV24-1 with TRBJ2-1; TRBD2 matches at 14 bases. V gave up 2 bases and J gave up 7 bases; unmatched junction bases: 6. The CDR3 is 17 amino acids. Germline V gene sequence: CDR1 KGHDR, CDR2 SFDVKD. CDR3 nucleotides: TGTGCCACCAGTGATTCCGGGACTAGCGGGAGTCGGAATGAGCAGTTCTTC. Translated: CATSDSGTSGSRNEQFF.

This clonotype was picked up many times. The V call is TRBV11-3, the J call TRBJ2-2, with no clear D. This CDR3 has 13 residues. Trimming pared 6 bases from V and 4 bases from J, leaving 9 bases between. Germline V lookup: CDR1 SGHNT, CDR2 YENEEA. CDR3 sequence reads: CASRVSSTGELFF. CDR3 nucleotides: TGTGCCAGCAGGGTCTCCTCCACCGGGGAGCTGTTTTTT.

This clonotype was counted many times. The genes are TRBV6-5 and TRBJ2-3, with a weak D call TRBD2 (6 bases). The CDR3 contains 16 residues. Trimming removed 0 bases at V and 2 bases at J, with 12 bases between. In germline, CDR1 is MNHEY, CDR2 SVGAGI. The CDR3 sequence: CASSYSGTANTDTQYF. The CDR3 nucleotides read TGTGCCAGCAGTTACTCCGGGACTGCTAACACAGATACGCAGTATTTT.

To note about this clonotype: This may be a read error, as it is one base from a much larger clone. The J gene is TRBJ1-1, the V gene TRBV5-6; TRBD1 matches at 8 bases. The CDR3 has 15 amino acids. Germline assignment: CDR1 SGHDT and CDR2 YYEEEE. CDR3 coding DNA: TGTGCCAGCAGCTTGGATAACAGGGGGAACACTGAAGCTCTCTTT. Amino acids: CASSLDNRGNTEALF. The full variable domain, in which reference TRBV5-6 and TRBJ1-1 provide the parts outside the CDR3, is DAGVTQSPTHLIKTRGQQVTLRCSPKSGHDTVSWYQQALGQGPQFIFQYYEEEERQRGNFPDRFSGHQFPNYSSELNVNALLLGDSALYLCASSLDNRGNTEALFGQGTRLTVV.

This clonotype was seen many times. V usage is TRBV14 and J usage is TRBJ2-1, with 8 bases lining up with TRBD2. CDR1 SGHDN and CDR2 FVKESK come from the germline V gene. The CDR3 covers 15 residues. Unmatched junction bases numbered 10, after V lost 4 bases and J lost 8 bases. The CDR3 DNA follows: TGTGCCAGCAGCCCTATCGGGACTAGTCGGTATGAGCAGTTCTTC. Translating gives CASSPIGTSRYEQFF. The entire variable domain, with the rest obtained from reference TRBV14 and TRBJ2-1, is as follows: EAGVTQFPSHSVIEKGQTVTLRCDPISGHDNLYWYRRVMGKEIKFLLHFVKESKQDESGMPNNRFLAERTGGTYSTLKVQPAELEDSGVYFCASSPIGTSRYEQFFGPGTRLTVL.

The chain employs TRBV30 and TRBJ1-1, with D uncertain. The V gene lost 3 bases and the J gene lost 3 bases, with 8 bases spanning the gap. Germline V lookup: CDR1 GTSNPN, CDR2 SVGIG (reference sequence). The length of the CDR3 is 12 residues. CDR3 sequence: CAWSLGDTEAFF. The CDR3 DNA reads as TGTGCCTGGAGCCTTGGGGACACTGAAGCTTTCTTT.

This clonotype was observed a handful of times. V gene TRBV20-1 combines with J gene TRBJ2-5, with D tentatively TRBD2 (6 bases). CDR3 size: 12 residues. In germline, CDR1 is DFQATT, CDR2 SNEGSKA (reference sequence). V shed 3 bases and J shed 4 bases, with 9 bases lying between them. This CDR3 reads CSASGSGETQYF. In nucleotides, the CDR3 is TGCAGTGCTAGCGGGAGTGGAGAGACCCAGTACTTC.

This clonotype has a count of ten or more. The V call is TRBV7-2, the J call TRBJ1-1; D unclear. The length of the CDR3 is 13 residues. Trimming shortened V by 3 bases and J by 0 bases, and 5 bases separated the two germline ends. Germline V gene sequence: CDR1 SGHTA, CDR2 FQGNSA. The CDR3 DNA follows: TGTGCCAGCAGCTTGTGGATGAACACTGAAGCTTTCTTT. Translated, it gives CASSLWMNTEAFF.

The genes are TRBV12-3 or TRBV12-4 and TRBJ1-3; D not resolved. The germline V and J ends were trimmed by 3 bases and 0 bases, with 6 bases remaining between them. CDR3 length equals 14 residues. The CDR3 nucleotides read TGTGCCAGCAGTTTCTGGGTCTCTGGAAACACCATATATTTT. Translating it yields CASSFWVSGNTIYF.

In its sample, this clonotype was seen many times. This rearrangement joins TRBV2 to TRBJ2-1, with a tentative D call TRBD1 (5 bases). V was pared by 6 bases and J by 8 bases, with 17 bases between. Germline lookup yields CDR1 SNHLY and CDR2 FYNNEI. The CDR3 is 14 residues long. In DNA, the CDR3 is TGTGCCAGCAGCCCCGAAGGGGTAGGCGATGAGCAGTTCTTC. Translating gives CASSPEGVGDEQFF.

This clonotype was recorded only once. A much larger clone is a single base away; this may be a read error. Here the CDR3 DNA reads TGCGCCAGCAGCTTCCCAAACGATTTAGATAATGGAAAACTGTTTTTT. As protein: CASSFPNDLDNGKLFF. The chain carries TRBV5-1 and TRBJ1-4; the D is unclear. Germline loops: CDR1 SGHRS, CDR2 YFSETQ. This CDR3 comprises 16 residues.

This clonotype was observed many times. The rearrangement links TRBV19 to TRBJ1-1; D call uncertain. Germline values: CDR1 LNHDA, CDR2 SQIVND (reference sequence). The CDR3 covers 15 residues. V shed 5 bases and J shed 1 base, with 14 bases lying between them. The CDR3, as DNA: TGTGCCAGTAGTGACCGACCGAACCCGAACACTGAAGCTTTCTTT. The encoded protein is CASSDRPNPNTEAFF.

Points on this clonotype: This clone may be a read error of a much larger clone one base away. The CDR3 bases are TGTGCCAGTAGTATCGCCCAAGCGGGAGGCCCGTTCCAGTTCTTC. Amino acid sequence: CASSIAQAGGPFQFF. The rearrangement links TRBV19 to TRBJ2-1; 9 bases agree with TRBD2. With V trimmed by 3 bases and J by 13 bases, 13 bases remained unmatched. Germline V gives CDR1 LNHDA, CDR2 SQIVND (reference sequence). CDR3 size: 15 residues.

There are many counts of this clonotype. The chain combines TRBV14 with TRBJ1-1; D unclear. With 2 bases removed from V and 1 base from J, the gap between germline ends came to 11 bases. Germline V CDR1 and CDR2: SGHDN, FVKESK. The CDR3 extends over 15 amino acids. CDR3 protein: CASSQQWTGNTEAFF. CDR3 nucleotide sequence: TGTGCCAGCAGCCAACAATGGACTGGGAACACTGAAGCTTTCTTT.